This TCR beta chain was recovered during a study of T cell repertoires in cytomegalovirus infection. About the study: Carrying CMV and the relevant HLA type showed in public TCR beta signatures.

This clonotype was recorded a few times. Its target is unknown. Regarding the study as a whole: There were carriers of CMV plus the relevant HLA, and cumulative public TCR beta family frequency identified them. HLA-C-restricted CMV-specific TCR beta clonotypes were dominant in the ex vivo response.

TCRdb recomputed calls from the reads with MiXCR, one row per CDR3 protein. The sample carries roughly 220,000 distinct CDR3 sequences, around two fifths recorded once. Germline V gene lookup returns CDR1 ENHRY and CDR2 SYGVKD. V lost 2 bases, J lost 3 bases, and 10 bases lay in between. CDR3 length: 14 amino acids. The sequence was collected from a human donor in good health (CMV status not recorded). Some clones in this sample may be carry-over from other donors' samples. The chain links TRBV10-3 to TRBJ1-1; D gene uncertain. This sample comprised CD8+ T cells from cultured PBMCs, obtained from culture after CMV antigen stimulation. CDR3 DNA: TGTGCCATCAGTGAGACCAGGACGGACACTGAAGCTTTCTTT. Its translation is CAISETRTDTEAFF.